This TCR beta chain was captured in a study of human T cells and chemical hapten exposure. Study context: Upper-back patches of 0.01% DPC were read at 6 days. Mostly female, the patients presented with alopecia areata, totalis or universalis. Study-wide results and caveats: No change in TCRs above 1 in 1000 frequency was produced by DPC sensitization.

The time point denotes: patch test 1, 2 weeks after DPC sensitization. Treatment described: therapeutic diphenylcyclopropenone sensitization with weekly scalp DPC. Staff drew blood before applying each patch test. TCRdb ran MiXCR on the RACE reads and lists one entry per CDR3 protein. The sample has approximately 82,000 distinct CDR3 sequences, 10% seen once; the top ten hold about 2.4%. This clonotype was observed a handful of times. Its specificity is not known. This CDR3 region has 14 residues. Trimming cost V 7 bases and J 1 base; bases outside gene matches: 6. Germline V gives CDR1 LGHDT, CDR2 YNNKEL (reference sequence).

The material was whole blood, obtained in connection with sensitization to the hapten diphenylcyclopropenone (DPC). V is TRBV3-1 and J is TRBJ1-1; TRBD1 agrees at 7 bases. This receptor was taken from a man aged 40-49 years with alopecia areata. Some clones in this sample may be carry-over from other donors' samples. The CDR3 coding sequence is TGTGCCAGCACCCCAGGGGGTCCGAACACTGAAGCTTTCTTT. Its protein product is CASTPGGPNTEAFF.